The 2 T cell receptor beta chains listed next were all sequenced from one sample in a study of blood T cells in healthy people across ages. Combining a sample-barcoded 5' primer with a J-beta primer mix, a second PCR ran for roughly 7 to 11 cycles. TCRdb re-called the 5' RACE reads with MiXCR, one entry per CDR3 protein. Among approximately 350,000 distinct CDR3 sequences, roughly half were seen once, and the ten largest hold 45% to 60%. The sequenced sample consisted of blood. All receptors come from a man between 60 and 70 years old in good health.

The chain has TRBV3-1 and TRBJ2-1; no reliable D call. Germline V gene lookup returns CDR1 LGHDT and CDR2 YNNKEL (reference sequence). The CDR3 contains 13 residues. V lost 1 base to trimming and J lost 9 bases, with 10 bases between them. CDR3 loop: CASSQGRSVEQFF. The CDR3 DNA is TGTGCCAGCAGCCAAGGCCGGTCGGTTGAGCAGTTCTTC.

The chain joins TRBV7-3 to TRBJ1-1; TRBD1 agrees at 8 bases. With 4 bases clipped from V and 1 base from J, the junction kept 8 bases outside the gene matches. The CDR3 consists of 16 residues. Per the germline V gene, CDR1 is SGHTA and CDR2 is FQGTGA. The CDR3 here is CASSWGDRISNTEAFF. CDR3 DNA: TGTGCCAGCAGCTGGGGGGACAGGATATCGAACACTGAAGCTTTCTTT.